The 32 T cell receptor beta chains below come from one sample, sequenced in a study of neurological immune-mediated disorders. TCRdb ran MiXCR on the 5' RACE reads and lists one entry per CDR3 protein. The top ten clones hold roughly 10% of a sample with fewer than 50,000 distinct CDR3 sequences, roughly an eighth of them seen once. This sample's time point: longitudinal time-point 3. The specimen sequenced was PBMCs. The receptors originated from a male donor with HTLV-1-associated myelopathy (HAM/TSP).

This clonotype has a count of ten or more. The chain recombines TRBV3-1 with TRBJ2-5; 11 bases are a match to TRBD1. CDR3 length: 16 residues. V was pared by 1 base and J by 4 bases, with 5 bases of the junction left unmatched. Per the germline V gene, CDR1 is LGHDT and CDR2 is YNNKEL (reference sequence). The CDR3 region is CASSQVRTGGGETQYF. The CDR3 DNA reads TGTGCCAGCAGCCAAGTCCGGACAGGGGGCGGAGAGACCCAGTACTTC.

This sequence joins TRBV5-1 and TRBJ2-1; 10 bases agree with TRBD1. Trimming removed 3 bases from V and 9 bases from J; junction bases left unmatched: 9. Germline CDR1 and CDR2: SGHRS and YFSETQ. The CDR3 runs 15 residues. CDR3 DNA sequence: TGCGCCAGCAGCTCGCCGGGACAGGGGCCCATTGAGCAGTTCTTC. Translated, it gives CASSSPGQGPIEQFF.

Ten or more counts support this clonotype. The genes are TRBV28 and TRBJ1-4, with a possible D match to TRBD1 (6 bases). The CDR3 has 16 amino acids. Trimming took off 6 bases at V and 0 bases at J, with 14 bases between the two ends. Germline assignment: CDR1 MDHEN and CDR2 SYDVKM. This CDR3 reads CASSSGGGATNEKLFF. The DNA for the CDR3 is TGTGCCAGCAGCTCCGGAGGGGGGGCAACTAATGAAAAACTGTTTTTT.

In this sample, this clonotype turned up many times. The chain links TRBV12-3 or TRBV12-4 to TRBJ1-2; the D gene is possibly TRBD1 (5 bases). The CDR3 extends over 13 amino acids. V lost 5 bases and J lost 4, with 11 bases in between. The CDR3 region is CASSRQPSYGYTF. The CDR3 DNA reads TGTGCCAGCAGTCGACAGCCCAGCTATGGCTACACCTTC.

At least ten counts were recorded for this clonotype. The chain links TRBV14 to TRBJ1-2; 9 nucleotides agree with TRBD1. This CDR3 is built from 15 residues. Germline loops: CDR1 SGHDN, CDR2 FVKESK. V shed 3 bases, J shed 8 bases, and the junction held 10 bases outside the gene matches. The CDR3 protein is CASSQRLQGARGYTF. The CDR3 region has the DNA TGTGCCAGCAGCCAGCGACTACAGGGGGCGAGAGGCTACACCTTC. Based on the CDR3 plus reference TRBV14 and TRBJ1-2, the full variable domain is EAGVTQFPSHSVIEKGQTVTLRCDPISGHDNLYWYRRVMGKEIKFLLHFVKESKQDESGMPNNRFLAERTGGTYSTLKVQPAELEDSGVYFCASSQRLQGARGYTFGSGTRLTVV.

There are a few counts of this clonotype. CDR3 coding DNA: TGCGCCAGCAGCTTGGATGGGGATAGCAATCAGCCCCAGCATTTT. This codes for CASSLDGDSNQPQHF. V and J are TRBV5-1 and TRBJ1-5; D call uncertain. CDR3 size: 15 residues. Trimming left V 0 bases short and J 0 bases short, with 7 bases between. From germline, CDR1 is SGHRS and CDR2 YFSETQ. Variable domain in full (rest from reference TRBV5-1 and TRBJ1-5): KAGVTQTPRYLIKTRGQQVTLSCSPISGHRSVSWYQQTPGQGLQFLFEYFSETQRNKGNFPGRFSGRQFSNSRSEMNVSTLELGDSALYLCASSLDGDSNQPQHFGDGTRLSIL.

This clonotype was detected ten times or more. The chain employs TRBV6-4 and TRBJ2-2; D tentatively reads TRBD1 or TRBD2 (5 bases each). This CDR3 spans 13 amino acids. V was pared by 3 bases and J by 3 bases, with 5 bases between. Germline V gives CDR1 MRHNA, CDR2 SNTAGT. CDR3 residues: CASSEGDTGELFF. The CDR3 DNA is TGTGCCAGCAGTGAGGGGGACACCGGGGAGCTGTTTTTT.

This clonotype occurred many times. This chain joins TRBV5-5 and TRBJ1-5; D gene unclear. Germline V lookup: CDR1 SGHKS, CDR2 YYEKEE (reference sequence). The CDR3 runs 13 residues. V was cut by 2 bases and J by 3 bases, with 6 bases left in between. This CDR3 reads CASSLSANQPQHF. In DNA form, the CDR3 reads TGTGCCAGCAGCTTATCTGCCAATCAGCCCCAGCATTTT.

This clonotype was seen ten or more times. The chain couples TRBV5-1 to TRBJ2-3, with D unresolved. The germline CDR1 and CDR2 sequences are SGHRS and YFSETQ. The CDR3 has 14 residues. Trimming shortened V by 3 bases and J by 4 bases, and 12 bases separated the two germline ends. The chain's CDR3 is CASSSTGSSDTQYF. CDR3 bases: TGCGCCAGCAGCTCTACCGGTTCATCAGATACGCAGTATTTT.

Notes on this clonotype: One base away lies a much larger clone, so this may be a sequencing read error. The limits of the CDR3 on the DNA are not certain, so only TCRdb's listed CDR3 is given. The chain links TRBV5-5 to TRBJ2-1; the D call of TRBD2 is as the table states it, not checked on the DNA. Germline V gene sequence: CDR1 SGHKS, CDR2 YYEKEE (reference sequence). The CDR3 is made up of 22 amino acids, end residues included. The chain's CDR3 is CASSFYICSARPSGGVCNEQFF.

This clonotype was recorded many times. Written as DNA, the CDR3 is TGCGCCAGCAGCGGGGCACTCGAAGCTTTCTTT. Amino acids: CASSGALEAFF. This rearrangement joins TRBV5-1 to TRBJ1-1, with TRBD1 as a possible D gene (5 bases). This CDR3 is 11 amino acids long. Trimming pared 4 bases from V and 8 bases from J, leaving 9 bases between. CDR1 and CDR2 from the germline V gene are SGHRS and YFSETQ.

Many counts were recorded for this clonotype. This chain's CDR3 is CASSSTGRTGELFF. CDR3 sequence (DNA): TGCGCCAGCAGCTCGACAGGGCGCACCGGGGAGCTGTTTTTT. The J gene is TRBJ2-2, the V gene TRBV5-1, with 7 bases identical to TRBD1. The CDR3 extends over 14 amino acids. Per germline, CDR1 SGHRS and CDR2 YFSETQ. The J segment lost 4 bases and the V segment lost 3 bases, leaving 3 bases of the junction unmatched.

This clonotype occurred once. The rearrangement links TRBV6-5 to TRBJ2-1, with D perhaps being TRBD1 or TRBD2 (5 bases each). The length of the CDR3 is 12 residues. In germline, CDR1 is MNHEY, CDR2 SVGAGI. V was cut by 2 bases and J by 9 bases, with 8 bases left in between. Written as DNA, the CDR3 is TGTGCCAGCAGTTACGTTGGGGGTGAGCAGTTCTTC. Its translation is CASSYVGGEQFF.

Comments on this clonotype: A read error may be the cause here, since a much bigger clone is one base away. The genes are TRBV6-1 and TRBJ1-2; TRBD1 might be the D (5 bases). Between the trimmed V and J ends, which lost 5 bases and 8 bases, there was a span of 12 bases. CDR1 MNHNS and CDR2 SASEGT come from the germline V gene. This CDR3 has 12 amino acids. In DNA form, the CDR3 reads TGTGCCAGCAGTCAGGGAAGGGGAGGCTACACCTTC. Its translation is CASSQGRGGYTF.

This clonotype was recorded at least ten times. This chain uses TRBV29-1 with TRBJ2-1, with D perhaps TRBD1 (6 bases). Germline V gene data show CDR1 as SQVTM and CDR2 as ANQGSEA. The germline V and J ends were trimmed by 3 bases and 0 bases, with 15 bases remaining between them. This CDR3 comprises 16 residues. The CDR3 reads CSVERSTGYSYNEQFF. The CDR3 coding sequence is TGCAGCGTTGAGCGATCGACAGGCTACTCCTACAATGAGCAGTTCTTC.

This clonotype has just one count. A much larger clone is a single base away; this may be a read error. V and J are TRBV29-1 and TRBJ2-3; D is uncertain. CDR1 and CDR2 (germline): SQVTM, ANQGSEA. Trimming removed 3 bases at V and 7 bases at J, with 17 bases between. The CDR3 is made up of 14 amino acids. The CDR3 reads CSVEGLKETYTQYF. The CDR3 DNA reads as TGCAGCGTTGAGGGTCTAAAAGAGACATATACGCAGTATTTT.

This chain connects TRBV20-1 to TRBJ2-7; 13 bases match TRBD2. In germline, CDR1 is DFQATT, CDR2 SNEGSKA (reference sequence). Trimming cost V 5 bases and J 5 bases; bases outside gene matches: 6. The CDR3 loop spans 14 amino acids. The CDR3 protein is CSARLAGGSNEQYF. CDR3 coding DNA: TGCAGTGCTCGACTAGCGGGGGGCTCTAACGAGCAGTACTTC.

This clonotype appeared many times. V and J are TRBV7-9 and TRBJ2-4, with D possibly matching TRBD2 (5 bases). This CDR3 is built from 15 residues. Germline loops: CDR1 SEHNR, CDR2 FQNEAQ (reference sequence). V lost 1 base, J lost 1 base, and 8 bases lay in between. The CDR3 region has the DNA TGTGCCAGCAGCTTAGAGGGAGAGGCCAAAAACATTCAGTACTTC. It is translated as CASSLEGEAKNIQYF.

This clonotype was seen repeatedly, ten times or more. V is TRBV24-1 and J is TRBJ2-5, with D unclear. The CDR3 has 12 residues. Trimming left V 1 base short and J 5 bases short, with 4 bases between. Germline values: CDR1 KGHDR, CDR2 SFDVKD. In DNA, the CDR3 is TGTGCCACCAGTGATTTTGGGGAGACCCAGTACTTC. This codes for CATSDFGETQYF.

The chain links TRBV27 to TRBJ1-2; tentative D call: TRBD1 (5 bases). Trimming took off 0 bases at V and 8 bases at J, with 10 bases between the two ends. Germline loops: CDR1 MNHEY, CDR2 SMNVEV (reference sequence). This CDR3 is 13 amino acids long. CDR3 bases: TGTGCCAGCAGTTTATCCCGCAGGGACGGCTACACCTTC. Translation: CASSLSRRDGYTF.

This clonotype was observed many times. This chain connects TRBV3-1 to TRBJ2-7; TRBD2 matches 15 bases. The V gene end was trimmed by 1 base and the J gene end by 2 bases; junction bases not matched to a gene: 0. Germline CDR1 is LGHDT and CDR2 is YNNKEL (reference sequence). This CDR3 has 16 residues. The CDR3 reads CASSQGTSGGAYEQYF. The CDR3 region has the DNA TGTGCCAGCAGCCAAGGGACTAGCGGGGGGGCCTACGAGCAGTACTTC.

In its sample, this clonotype was seen many times. This chain links TRBV7-2 with TRBJ2-1, with D uncertain. Germline values: CDR1 SGHTA, CDR2 FQGNSA. There are 14 residues in the CDR3. V lost 6 bases, J lost 6 bases, and 15 bases lay in between. CDR3 loop: CASRPGLSLNEQFF. The DNA for the CDR3 is TGTGCCAGCAGGCCCGGGCTCTCGCTCAATGAGCAGTTCTTC.

Comment on this clonotype: A much larger clone sits a single nucleotide away, making a read error possible. V and J are TRBV20-1 and TRBJ1-1, with 9 bases fitting TRBD1. CDR3 size: 14 residues. The germline CDR1 and CDR2 sequences are DFQATT and SNEGSKA (reference sequence). J gave up 3 bases and V 3 bases, and 5 bases lay outside the gene matches. Here the CDR3 DNA reads TGCAGTGCTAGGGGGGGACAGGGTTACACTGAAGCTTTCTTT. Its translation is CSARGGQGYTEAFF.

Ten or more counts support this clonotype. The chain employs TRBV5-1 and TRBJ2-5; 8 bases align to TRBD1. V gave up 4 bases and J gave up 0 bases; unmatched junction bases: 14. Germline V gives CDR1 SGHRS, CDR2 YFSETQ. This CDR3 comprises 18 residues. CDR3 sequence: CASSTGTGPRRYQETQYF. The CDR3 DNA reads as TGCGCCAGCAGCACCGGGACAGGTCCCCGTAGATACCAAGAGACCCAGTACTTC.

This clonotype was found many times. The genes are TRBV5-6 and TRBJ1-2, with D uncertain. The CDR3 length is 11 residues. Trimming left V 0 bases short and J 8 bases short, with 5 bases between. Germline V gives CDR1 SGHDT, CDR2 YYEEEE. The chain's CDR3 is CASSLDRGYTF. The DNA of the CDR3 is TGTGCCAGCAGCTTGGACCGGGGCTACACCTTC.

Ten or more counts support this clonotype. The chain employs TRBV3-1 and TRBJ1-1, with D unclear. This CDR3 contains 14 residues. In germline, CDR1 is LGHDT, CDR2 YNNKEL (reference sequence). Trimming left V 4 bases short and J 4 bases short, with 13 bases between. The CDR3 region is CASSLGPRPTEAFF. Here the CDR3 DNA reads TGTGCCAGCAGCCTCGGCCCCCGTCCCACTGAAGCTTTCTTT.

At least ten counts were recorded for this clonotype. The chain has TRBV4-3 and TRBJ1-5, with D perhaps TRBD1 (5 bases). The ends were cut back, 4 bases at V and 6 bases at J, with 19 bases in the middle. CDR1 and CDR2 from the germline V gene are LGHNA and YSLEER. The CDR3 loop spans 16 amino acids. The CDR3: CASSRSLGGRSQPQHF. In nucleotides, the CDR3 is TGCGCCAGCAGCCGGTCCCTGGGGGGACGGAGTCAGCCCCAGCATTTT.

This clonotype occurred many times. V gene TRBV28 combines with J gene TRBJ2-3; D not resolved. Trimming stripped 6 bases from V and 6 bases from J, with 13 bases between. Germline V gives CDR1 MDHEN, CDR2 SYDVKM. This CDR3 region has 13 residues. The CDR3 coding sequence is TGTGCCAGCAGGCCCCTTGTCGGGGATACGCAGTATTTT. Its protein is CASRPLVGDTQYF.

This clonotype was counted ten times or more. The chain links TRBV5-1 to TRBJ2-3; the match to TRBD2 covers 9 bases. CDR1 is SGHRS and CDR2 is YFSETQ in the germline V gene. The length of the CDR3 is 15 residues. J gave up 2 bases and V 2 bases, and 3 bases lay outside the gene matches. CDR3 DNA: TGCGCCAGCAGCTTTAGCGGGGGAGACACAGATACGCAGTATTTT. The encoded protein is CASSFSGGDTDTQYF.

This clonotype has at least ten counts. The chain joins TRBV5-1 to TRBJ2-3, with 7 bases that match TRBD2. V lost 2 bases, J lost 5 bases, and 8 bases stayed unmatched. From germline, CDR1 is SGHRS and CDR2 YFSETQ. The CDR3 contains 15 residues. The CDR3 reads CASSLGLVPVDTQYF. CDR3 DNA sequence: TGCGCCAGCAGCTTAGGACTAGTCCCCGTAGATACGCAGTATTTT.

The table lists this clonotype with many counts. This chain links TRBV5-1 with TRBJ2-3; 12 bases align to TRBD2. Germline lookup yields CDR1 SGHRS and CDR2 YFSETQ. V was clipped by 1 base and J by 4 bases; unmatched bases: 4. The CDR3 has 16 residues. The CDR3 here is CASSLSLAGGSDTQYF. The CDR3 DNA sequence: TGCGCCAGCAGCTTGTCCCTAGCGGGGGGGTCAGATACGCAGTATTTT.

The table lists this clonotype with many counts. V and J are TRBV4-3 and TRBJ2-7; perhaps TRBD1 as D (5 bases). The germline CDR1 and CDR2 sequences are LGHNA and YSLEER. The CDR3 is 16 amino acids. V was cut by 0 bases and J by 2 bases, with 14 bases left in between. The DNA of the CDR3 is TGCGCCAGCAGCCAAGATGGGGCAGGTACTCCCTACGAGCAGTACTTC. Amino acids: CASSQDGAGTPYEQYF.